This passage covers 5 T cell receptor beta chains from one sample sequenced in a study of beta chain features in type 1 diabetes. Findings and limits, study-wide: Type 1 diabetes patients had TCRB CDR3s that were shorter (moderately but significantly so) in all four CD4+ subsets.

Expressed TCRB transcripts were sequenced because the isolated RNA had all been reverse transcribed beforehand. Measured with immunoSEQ multiplex PCR; TCRdb has only the in-frame clones, and not every one. Here the sample spans 300,000 to 350,000 clones, roughly 13% being singletons. These receptors have no identified antigens. Sequencing used naive CD4+ T cells from blood. These receptors originate from a woman under 30 with type 1 diabetes.

The chain carries TRBV7-2 and TRBJ2-3; 8 bases match TRBD2. The CDR3 has 16 residues. The germline CDR1 and CDR2 sequences are SGHTA and FQGNSA. The ends lost 5 bases at V and 0 bases at J; junction bases unmatched: 7. CDR3 sequence: CASSDGLAASTDTQYF. The CDR3 bases are TGTGCCAGCAGCGACGGACTAGCAGCTAGCACAGATACGCAGTATTTT.

This clone was recorded a few times. V usage is TRBV7-3 and J usage is TRBJ2-1; 10 nucleotides align to TRBD1. V shed 5 bases, J shed 7 bases, and the junction held 8 bases outside the gene matches. This CDR3 contains 15 residues. CDR1 and CDR2 from the germline V gene are SGHTA and FQGTGA. The CDR3 loop is CASSPPGQGMNEQFF. The CDR3, as DNA: TGTGCCAGCAGCCCGCCGGGACAGGGGATGAATGAGCAGTTCTTC.

In this sample, this clone turned up a few times. The chain carries TRBV5-1 and TRBJ2-1, with 7 bases matching TRBD1. Germline CDR1 is SGHRS and CDR2 is YFSETQ. The length of the CDR3 is 15 residues. The V and J ends lost 2 bases and 3 bases, in that order; junction bases with no gene match: 5. The CDR3 DNA sequence: TGCGCCAGCAGCTTCCCACGACAGGGCTACAATGAGCAGTTCTTC. It specifies CASSFPRQGYNEQFF.

J is TRBJ2-7 and V is TRBV7-2; no clear D gene. This CDR3 has 10 amino acids. Trimming left V 3 bases short and J 9 bases short, with 6 bases between. Germline loops: CDR1 SGHTA, CDR2 FQGNSA. The CDR3 is CASSFPGQYV. CDR3 in DNA: TGTGCCAGCAGCTTTCCTGGGCAGTACGTC.

This clone was picked up a small number of times. The V gene is TRBV19, the J gene TRBJ2-1; 14 positions agree with TRBD2. The CDR3 contains 16 residues. The V segment lost 7 bases and the J segment 8 bases; nucleotides outside the gene matches: 10. Germline lookup yields CDR1 LNHDA and CDR2 SQIVND (reference sequence). CDR3 amino acids: CASTDGGLAGADEQFF. Here the CDR3 DNA reads TGTGCCAGTACCGACGGGGGACTAGCGGGAGCTGATGAGCAGTTCTTC.